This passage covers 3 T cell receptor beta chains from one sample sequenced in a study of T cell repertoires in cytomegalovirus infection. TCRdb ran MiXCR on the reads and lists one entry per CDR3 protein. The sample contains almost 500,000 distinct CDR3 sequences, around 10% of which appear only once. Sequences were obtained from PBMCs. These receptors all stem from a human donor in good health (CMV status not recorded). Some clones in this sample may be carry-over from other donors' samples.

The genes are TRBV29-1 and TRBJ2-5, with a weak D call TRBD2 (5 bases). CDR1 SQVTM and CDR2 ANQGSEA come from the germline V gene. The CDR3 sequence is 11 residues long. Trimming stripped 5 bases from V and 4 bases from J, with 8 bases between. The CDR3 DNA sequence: TGCAGCGTTTTCAGCGGAGAGACCCAGTACTTC. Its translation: CSVFSGETQYF.

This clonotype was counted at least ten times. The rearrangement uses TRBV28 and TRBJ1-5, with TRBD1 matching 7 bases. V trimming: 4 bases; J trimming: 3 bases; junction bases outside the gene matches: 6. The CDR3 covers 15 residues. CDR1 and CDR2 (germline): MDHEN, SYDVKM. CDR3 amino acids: CASSSGTAYNQPQHF. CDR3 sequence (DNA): TGTGCCAGCAGTTCCGGGACAGCTTACAATCAGCCCCAGCATTTT.

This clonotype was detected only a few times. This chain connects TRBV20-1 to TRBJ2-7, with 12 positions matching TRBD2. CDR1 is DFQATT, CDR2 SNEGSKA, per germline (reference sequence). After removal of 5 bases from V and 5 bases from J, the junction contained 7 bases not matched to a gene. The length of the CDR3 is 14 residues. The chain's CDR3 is CSACPSGRANEQYF. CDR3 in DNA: TGCAGTGCTTGTCCTAGCGGGAGGGCCAACGAGCAGTACTTC.